This T cell receptor beta chain was profiled in a study of identical twins. Study-wide findings and caveats: Conclusions relied on cross-sectional statistical analysis, not following the same donors. Within cord blood, abundant beta clonotypes carried fewer insertions, but memory repertoires showed no such trend. Within beta out-of-frame sequences, the excess sharing observed between twins was weaker.

A universal primer binding site was introduced by template switching. The final cDNA contained unique molecular identifiers. MiXCR, run by TCRdb on the 5' RACE reads, gives a single entry per CDR3 protein. The table has some 320,000 distinct CDR3 sequences, roughly 12% seen once. To note about this clonotype: No antigen is known for it.

This CDR3 is 16 amino acids long. The V gene's germline CDR1 is SQVTM and CDR2 ANQGSEA. With 0 bases clipped from V and 5 bases from J, the junction kept 9 bases outside the gene matches. These same records also appear under a second study, on yellow fever vaccine responses in identical twins.

The receptor comes from a young woman in good health. The sample was CD8+ T cells sorted from blood. The chain recombines TRBV29-1 with TRBJ2-5, with TRBD2 matching 10 bases. CDR3 DNA: TGCAGCGTTGAAGAGGCGCTAGCGGGGGAACTGGAGACCCAGTACTTC. This codes for CSVEEALAGELETQYF.